Listed below are T cell receptor beta chains from one sample, sequenced in a study of cytomegalovirus exposure and HLA in healthy donors. The table came from immunoSEQ multiplex PCR; TCRdb's copy has only in-frame clones and leaves some out. The profile shows 150,000 to 250,000 clones, roughly three quarters of them singletons. Input material: PBMCs. These receptors came from a young woman in good health and CMV-seronegative. Each CDR3 is given with its conserved first and last residue. The order of the fields is D gene, V gene, J gene, clone size, CDR3 DNA, CDR3 protein. The D gene is left open where the match is weak. Rows may omit the clone size; those that give it use once, few, many or a size class.

TRBD1	TRBV2	TRBJ2-7	NA	TGTGCCAGTGGACAGGACGCGGCCTACGAGCAGTACTTC	CASGQDAAYEQYF
TRBD2	TRBV5-4	TRBJ2-5	NA	TGTGCCAGCAGCCGGGGGGGCGGGGAAGCCCAAGAGACCCAGTACTTC	CASSRGGGEAQETQYF
NA	TRBV30	TRBJ1-3	NA	TGTGCCTGGGCAGGACAGGGAAACACCATATATTTT	CAWAGQGNTIYF
TRBD2	TRBV5-1	TRBJ2-3	NA	TGCGCCAGCAGCTTGGGCGGGAGGGCCAGGGATACGCAGTATTTT	CASSLGGRARDTQYF
NA	TRBV5-1	TRBJ2-3	NA	TGCGCCAGCAGCTCCAACAGGGAGGATACGCAGTATTTT	CASSSNREDTQYF
NA	TRBV7-9	TRBJ1-5	NA	TGTGCCAGCAGCCCGGGGGGAGGTCAGCCCCAGCATTTT	CASSPGGGQPQHF
TRBD1	TRBV5-4	TRBJ2-4	NA	TGTGCCAGCAGCCCAGGGGGGACAGGGGGAAACATTCAGTACTTC	CASSPGGTGGNIQYF
NA	TRBV29-1	TRBJ1-4	NA	TGCAGCGCCCCCCTCGGGACATCGATTCTCGGTAATGAAAAACTGTTTTTT	CSAPLGTSILGNEKLFF
TRBD1	TRBV19	TRBJ2-7	NA	TGTGCCAGTGGACAGGGTCCCTACGAGCAGTACTTC	CASGQGPYEQYF
NA	TRBV30	TRBJ1-2	NA	TGTGCCTGGAGTGGGGGGCTCTATGGCTACACCTTC	CAWSGGLYGYTF
NA	TRBV12-5	TRBJ2-2	NA	TGTGCTAGTGGTTCCCCGGACAGATTAACCGGGGAGCTGTTTTTT	CASGSPDRLTGELFF
TRBD2	TRBV5-4	TRBJ2-5	NA	TGTGCCAGCAGCCGAGGGACTAGCGGCGATCACCGGGAGACCCAGTACTTC	CASSRGTSGDHRETQYF
TRBD1	TRBV30	TRBJ1-5	NA	TGTGCCTGGGGGACAGATAGCAATCAGCCCCAGCATTTT	CAWGTDSNQPQHF
NA	TRBV11-2	TRBJ1-6	NA	TGTGCCAGCAGCTTTGGGGGGTCTGGTAATTCACCCCTCCACTTT	CASSFGGSGNSPLHF
NA	TRBV30	TRBJ1-4	NA	TGTGCCTGGGGTGGACGGAGGCTTTCAACTAATGAAAAACTGTTTTTT	CAWGGRRLSTNEKLFF
NA	TRBV7-9	TRBJ2-5	once	TGTGCCAGCAGCCCACAGGTGAAGACCCAGTACTTC	CASSPQVKTQYF
TRBD1	TRBV5-1	TRBJ2-2	NA	TGCGCCAGCAGCTCCTCAAGACAGGGGGCCGGCGGGGAGCTGTTTTTT	CASSSSRQGAGGELFF
NA	TRBV30	TRBJ1-3	NA	TGTGCCTGGAGGTCCAGGGTGGCCGACTCTGGAAACACCATATATTTT	CAWRSRVADSGNTIYF
NA	TRBV29-1	TRBJ1-1	NA	TGCAGCGTGGCTCGAGGGAGCGCTGAAGCTTTCTTT	CSVARGSAEAFF
TRBD2	TRBV5-1	TRBJ2-7	NA	TGCGCCAGCAGCTTGGTGACTAGCGGGGTGGCCGAGCAGTACTTC	CASSLVTSGVAEQYF
NA	TRBV5-4	TRBJ1-2	few	TGTGCCAGCAGCTTGGAAACAGGGCATGGCTACACCTTC	CASSLETGHGYTF
NA	TRBV28	TRBJ2-7	NA	TGTGCCAGCAGCCCCCCCGGACTGTCATCCTACGAGCAGTACTTC	CASSPPGLSSYEQYF
NA	TRBV6-5	TRBJ1-1	NA	TGTGCCAGCAGTTATGACAGCGTGAACACTGAAGCTTTCTTT	CASSYDSVNTEAFF
TRBD1	TRBV27	TRBJ2-5	NA	TGTGCCAGCAGTGAGGGACAGCAAGAGACCCAGTACTTC	CASSEGQQETQYF
TRBD2	TRBV4-1	TRBJ2-7	NA	TGCGCCAGCAGCCACCCCGGGGGGATCAACTACGAGCAGTACTTC	CASSHPGGINYEQYF
NA	TRBV30	TRBJ1-5	NA	TGTGCCTGGAGCGTCAGAACCGGGGGGCCCCAGCATTTT	CAWSVRTGGPQHF
TRBD1	TRBV5-6	TRBJ1-3	NA	TGTGCCAGCAGCTTGTTCGGACAGGGGGCGTCTGGAAACACCATATATTTT	CASSLFGQGASGNTIYF
NA	TRBV19	TRBJ2-6	NA	TGTGCCAGTAGTACTGACAGACGGACAGCCAGCTCTGGGGCCAACGTCCTGACTTTC	CASSTDRRTASSGANVLTF
TRBD1	TRBV27	TRBJ1-5	NA	TGTGCCAGCAGTTCCTGGGACAGTAGCAATCAGCCCCAGCATTTT	CASSSWDSSNQPQHF
NA	TRBV6-1	TRBJ1-1	NA	TGTGCCAGCAGTGTAATAGCAGGGGCTGTGAACACTGAAGCTTTCTTT	CASSVIAGAVNTEAFF
TRBD2	TRBV29-1	TRBJ2-1	NA	TGCAGCGTTGGGCGGGGGGCCGACAATGAGCAGTTCTTC	CSVGRGADNEQFF
NA	TRBV12-5	TRBJ1-1	NA	TGTGCTAGTGCCCTAGACGGGATGAACACTGAAGCTTTCTTT	CASALDGMNTEAFF
TRBD1	TRBV6-5	TRBJ2-4	NA	TGTGCCAGCAGTTACGGGTCGGGACAGGGGAGAATTCAGTACTTC	CASSYGSGQGRIQYF
TRBD1	TRBV5-1	TRBJ1-4	NA	TGCGCCAGCAGCTTGGCGAGCAGGGGGCTATCCACTAATGAAAAACTGTTTTTT	CASSLASRGLSTNEKLFF
TRBD2	TRBV7-6	TRBJ2-4	NA	TGTGCCAGCAGCTTAGCCCCAGGTTCTAGCGGGAATTTAGCCAAAAACATTCAGTACTTC	CASSLAPGSSGNLAKNIQYF
NA	TRBV5-1	TRBJ1-1	NA	TGCGCCAGCAGCTTGCCTACCGCTCTGAACACTGAAGCTTTCTTT	CASSLPTALNTEAFF
NA	TRBV29-1	TRBJ1-3	NA	TGCAGCGTTGGGCAGGGCCTCTCTGGAAACACCATATATTTT	CSVGQGLSGNTIYF
NA	TRBV6-1	TRBJ2-3	NA	TGTGCCACGCAGGGGTTTTCTAGCACAGATACGCAGTATTTT	CATQGFSSTDTQYF
TRBD1	TRBV27	TRBJ2-3	NA	TGTGCCAGCAGTTTATTCCTCTACGGGACAGGGGGATCAGATACGCAGTATTTT	CASSLFLYGTGGSDTQYF
TRBD1	TRBV9	TRBJ2-6	NA	TGTGCCAGCAGCGTCACCGGGACAGGGGTCTCTGGGGCCAACGTCCTGACTTTC	CASSVTGTGVSGANVLTF
NA	TRBV9	TRBJ2-2	NA	TGTGCCAGCAGCGTAGCGGGGAACACCGGGGAGCTGTTTTTT	CASSVAGNTGELFF
TRBD1	TRBV6-5	TRBJ1-6	few	TGTGCCAGCAGTCGAGACAGGGGGAATTCACCCCTCCACTTT	CASSRDRGNSPLHF
TRBD1	TRBV2	TRBJ1-2	few	TGTGCCAGCAGAGGGACAGGGACCTCCTATGGCTACACCTTC	CASRGTGTSYGYTF
TRBD2	TRBV10-2	TRBJ2-2	NA	TGCGCCAGCGGCTTAGCGGGGGCGACCGGCGGGGAGCTGTTTTTT	CASGLAGATGGELFF
NA	TRBV14	TRBJ2-2	NA	TGTGCCAGCAGCCCGACCCATCACAGGAGCCTTAACACCGGGGAGCTGTTTTTT	CASSPTHHRSLNTGELFF
NA	TRBV4-2	TRBJ1-3	NA	TGTGCCAGCAGCCAAGAGGCACCCTCCTCTGGAAACACCATATATTTT	CASSQEAPSSGNTIYF
NA	TRBV5-1	TRBJ1-1	once	TGCGCCAGCAGCTTGGACACGAACACTGAAGCTTTCTTT	CASSLDTNTEAFF
NA	TRBV7-9	TRBJ2-7	NA	TGTGCCAGCAGCCACTCGGCGGAAGAGCAGTACTTC	CASSHSAEEQYF
NA	TRBV5-3	TRBJ2-1	NA	TGTGCCAGATGGAGGATGGGGAGATTTTGGAATGAGCAGTTCTTC	CARWRMGRFWNEQFF
NA	TRBV4-2	TRBJ2-5	NA	TGTGCCAGCAGCCAAGATCGGACTCATAGCGAGACCCAGTACTTC	CASSQDRTHSETQYF
TRBD1	TRBV5-4	TRBJ2-7	NA	TGTGCCAGCAGCCCCCGGTATGACAGGGGCCCCTCATACGAGCAGTACTTC	CASSPRYDRGPSYEQYF
NA	TRBV25-1	TRBJ1-2	NA	TGTGCCAGCAGGCCGGGAACTAACTATGGCTACACCTTC	CASRPGTNYGYTF